These 29 T cell receptor beta chains were all obtained from the same sample, sequenced in a study of CD8 T cells in Susac syndrome. Random hexamers were used to reverse transcribe an amount of roughly 0.5 to 1 ug RNA. TCRdb reprocessed the immunoSEQ multiplex PCR reads via MiXCR and lists one record per CDR3 protein. The sample carries about 140,000 distinct CDR3 sequences, 85% to 95% recorded once. Sequencing was performed on CD8+ T cells from PBMCs. The receptors stem from a human donor in good health.

This chain connects TRBV7-3 to TRBJ2-1, with no clear D. V was trimmed by 6 bases and J by 12 bases, leaving 9 bases between them. CDR1 and CDR2 from the germline V gene are SGHTA and FQGTGA. The CDR3 extends over 10 amino acids. CDR3 nucleotides: TGTGCCAGCAGGGGATTTGGGCAGTTCTTC. Encoded protein: CASRGFGQFF. The variable domain in full, with the rest retrieved from reference TRBV7-3 and TRBJ2-1, is GAGVSQTPSNKVTEKGKYVELRCDPISGHTALYWYRQSLGQGPEFLIYFQGTGAADDSGLPNDRFFAVRPEGSVSTLKIQRTERGDSAVYLCASRGFGQFFGPGTRLTVL.

The gene calls are TRBV15 and TRBJ2-7; D is unresolved. This CDR3 is built from 13 residues. Germline lookup yields CDR1 LNHNV and CDR2 YYDKDF (reference sequence). V lost 3 bases to trimming and J lost 0 bases, with 6 bases between them. CDR3 residues: CATSSAGSYEQYF. The CDR3 DNA follows: TGTGCCACCAGCAGTGCAGGCTCCTACGAGCAGTACTTC.

This sequence joins TRBV27 and TRBJ2-4, with D perhaps assigned TRBD1 or TRBD2 (5 bases each). Germline V gene sequence: CDR1 MNHEY, CDR2 SMNVEV (reference sequence). The CDR3 length is 12 residues. Trimming cost V 8 bases and J 0 bases, with 5 bases left between them. CDR3 nucleotides: TGTGCCAGCGGGACAGCCAAAAACATTCAGTACTTC. Translation: CASGTAKNIQYF.

The rearrangement links TRBV20-1 to TRBJ2-1; D might be TRBD1 or TRBD2, each matching 5 bases. The germline gives CDR1 DFQATT, CDR2 SNEGSKA (reference sequence). V was clipped by 4 bases and J by 8 bases, with 15 bases between them. The CDR3 is made up of 13 amino acids. The CDR3 here is CSAKGPTADEQFF. For the CDR3, the DNA is TGCAGTGCTAAGGGACCTACCGCGGATGAGCAGTTCTTC.

This clonotype was counted at least ten times. This chain uses TRBV27 with TRBJ2-1, with D unresolved. CDR1 and CDR2 from the germline V gene are MNHEY and SMNVEV (reference sequence). The CDR3 runs to 12 residues. The V end was cut by 5 bases, the J end by 7 bases, with 9 bases between. DNA of the CDR3: TGTGCCAGCAGTCTTCTCGGGAATGAGCAGTTCTTC. Protein product: CASSLLGNEQFF.

This clonotype appeared once. The CDR3 reads CSGSGDFGDTQYF. CDR3 DNA: TGCAGCGGCTCAGGGGATTTCGGAGATACGCAGTATTTT. The chain couples TRBV29-1 to TRBJ2-3; tentative D call: TRBD1 (6 bases). The V end lost 7 bases, the J end lost 5 bases, and 16 bases lay between the germline ends. In germline, CDR1 is SQVTM, CDR2 ANQGSEA. CDR3 size: 13 residues.

The gene calls are TRBV7-2 and TRBJ2-1; TRBD2 matches 10 bases. The CDR3 contains 15 residues. Germline values: CDR1 SGHTA, CDR2 FQGNSA. V lost 7 bases and J lost 8; bases outside the gene matches: 11. CDR3 loop: CASTSSGRGADEQFF. CDR3 nucleotide sequence: TGTGCCAGCACCTCGAGCGGGAGGGGAGCTGATGAGCAGTTCTTC.

The V and J genes are TRBV20-1 and TRBJ2-7, with 10 nucleotides matching TRBD2. CDR1 and CDR2 (germline): DFQATT, SNEGSKA (reference sequence). The CDR3 runs 14 residues. V trimming: 4 bases; J trimming: 2 bases; junction bases outside the gene matches: 5. The CDR3 bases are TGCAGTGCTACCTGGACTAGCGGTACCTACGAGCAGTACTTC. Residues: CSATWTSGTYEQYF.

The rearrangement uses TRBV29-1 and TRBJ2-1; D gene unclear. The CDR3 has 13 amino acids. Germline V lookup: CDR1 SQVTM, CDR2 ANQGSEA. Trimming took 3 bases from V and 4 from J, leaving 10 bases between them. The CDR3 loop reads CSVEVGEYNEQFF. The CDR3 DNA is TGCAGCGTTGAGGTAGGCGAGTACAATGAGCAGTTCTTC.

The rearrangement uses TRBV3-1 and TRBJ2-5; D may match TRBD1 or TRBD2 (5 bases each). Germline CDR1 and CDR2: LGHDT and YNNKEL (reference sequence). The CDR3 is 14 amino acids. V was trimmed by 3 bases and J by 4 bases, leaving 12 bases between them. As DNA, the CDR3 is TGTGCCAGCAGCCAGTTCGGGGCACTAGAGACCCAGTACTTC. Protein product: CASSQFGALETQYF.

The chain is built from TRBV5-1 and TRBJ2-4; D unclear. The V gene lost 5 bases and the J gene lost 5 bases, with 8 bases spanning the gap. CDR3 length: 12 residues. CDR1 and CDR2 from the germline V gene are SGHRS and YFSETQ. The CDR3 sequence: CASRNAQNIQYF. In DNA form, the CDR3 reads TGCGCCAGCAGGAACGCCCAAAACATTCAGTACTTC. Drawing the rest from reference TRBV5-1 and TRBJ2-4, the complete variable domain is KAGVTQTPRYLIKTRGQQVTLSCSPISGHRSVSWYQQTPGQGLQFLFEYFSETQRNKGNFPGRFSGRQFSNSRSEMNVSTLELGDSALYLCASRNAQNIQYFGAGTRLSVL.

The chain uses TRBV9 and TRBJ2-2; either TRBD1 or TRBD2 may supply D (5 bases each). Germline V gives CDR1 SGDLS, CDR2 YYNGEE. Between the trimmed V and J ends, which lost 4 bases and 7 bases, there was a span of 20 bases. The CDR3 has 16 residues. The CDR3 loop is CASSTVPGPSSGELFF. CDR3 nucleotide sequence: TGTGCCAGCAGCACGGTGCCGGGACCCTCTAGCGGGGAGCTGTTTTTT.

This rearrangement joins TRBV12-3 or TRBV12-4 to TRBJ2-1; a possible D gene is TRBD2 (6 bases). V was clipped by 2 bases and J by 12 bases, with 11 bases between them. This CDR3 contains 12 residues. CDR3 coding DNA: TGTGCCAGCAGTTTATCGGGAGTTGGGCAGTTCTTC. Residues: CASSLSGVGQFF.

The genes are TRBV28 and TRBJ2-1; 7 bases line up with TRBD2. CDR3 length: 16 residues. Trimming took 3 bases from V and 2 from J; bases not matched to a gene: 7. CDR1 MDHEN and CDR2 SYDVKM come from the germline V gene. The CDR3 bases are TGTGCCAGCAGTTTTGACGGGGGGACGGCCTACAATGAGCAGTTCTTC. It translates to CASSFDGGTAYNEQFF.

The rearrangement uses TRBV7-8 and TRBJ2-1, with 14 bases that match TRBD2. CDR3 length: 15 amino acids. Losses at the gene ends were 4 bases for V and 9 bases for J; bases not matched to a gene: 5. Germline lookup yields CDR1 SGHVS and CDR2 FQNEAQ. CDR3 loop: CASSSGLAGVSEQFF. CDR3 bases: TGTGCCAGCAGCTCGGGACTAGCGGGAGTCAGTGAGCAGTTCTTC.

This clonotype is a singleton in its sample. The chain is built from TRBV9 and TRBJ2-1; a possible D gene is TRBD2 (6 bases). The CDR3 sequence is 16 residues long. Germline V gene lookup returns CDR1 SGDLS and CDR2 YYNGEE. Trimming cost V 3 bases and J 0 bases, with 13 bases left between them. The CDR3 here is CASSGSGGSSYNEQFF. DNA for the CDR3: TGTGCCAGCAGCGGTAGCGGAGGGAGCTCCTACAATGAGCAGTTCTTC.

The chain recombines TRBV30 with TRBJ1-5, with a possible D match to TRBD1 (5 bases). This CDR3 is built from 15 residues. Trimming took off 3 bases at V and 1 base at J, with 13 bases between the two ends. Per the germline V gene, CDR1 is GTSNPN and CDR2 is SVGIG (reference sequence). The CDR3 here is CAWSSGTPSNQPQHF. In nucleotides, the CDR3 is TGTGCCTGGAGCTCCGGGACCCCCAGCAATCAGCCCCAGCATTTT.

V is TRBV9 and J is TRBJ2-3; 8 nucleotides line up with TRBD2. Germline V gene lookup returns CDR1 SGDLS and CDR2 YYNGEE. V lost 4 bases, J lost 2 bases, and 3 bases stayed unmatched. CDR3 length: 14 residues. This CDR3 is CASSLAGTTDTQYF. In DNA, the CDR3 is TGTGCCAGCAGCTTAGCGGGAACCACAGATACGCAGTATTTT.

CDR3 sequence: CASSQDWDFAPLEQYF. CDR3 nucleotides: TGTGCCAGCAGCCAAGATTGGGACTTCGCTCCCCTCGAGCAGTACTTC. The chain couples TRBV3-1 to TRBJ2-7; tentative D call: TRBD2 (6 bases). This CDR3 is built from 16 residues. Germline CDR1 LGHDT, CDR2 YNNKEL (reference sequence). Trimming took off 0 bases at V and 6 bases at J, with 18 bases between the two ends.

V gene TRBV19 combines with J gene TRBJ2-7, with D hard to call. The CDR3 is 13 residues long. Between the trimmed V and J ends, which lost 4 bases and 7 bases, there was a span of 14 bases. Germline V gene lookup returns CDR1 LNHDA and CDR2 SQIVND (reference sequence). This CDR3 reads CASSTGPIPEQYF. In DNA form, the CDR3 reads TGTGCCAGTAGTACCGGGCCGATTCCAGAGCAGTACTTC. Filled out from reference TRBV19 and TRBJ2-7, the complete variable domain reads DGGITQSPKYLFRKEGQNVTLSCEQNLNHDAMYWYRQDPGQGLRLIYYSQIVNDFQKGDIAEGYSVSREKKESFPLTVTSAQKNPTAFYLCASSTGPIPEQYFGPGTRLTVT.

The V gene is TRBV20-1, the J gene TRBJ2-7; TRBD2 agrees at 8 bases. J gave up 1 base and V 0 bases, and 5 bases lay outside the gene matches. The CDR3 consists of 15 residues. Looked up from germline, CDR1 is DFQATT and CDR2 is SNEGSKA (reference sequence). The CDR3 protein is CSARDLSGSSYEQYF. Here the CDR3 DNA reads TGCAGTGCTAGAGATCTGAGCGGGAGTTCCTACGAGCAGTACTTC.

This clonotype appeared a single time. The chain recombines TRBV30 with TRBJ1-1; D might be TRBD1 (5 bases). The CDR3 is 10 amino acids. The germline CDR1 and CDR2 sequences are GTSNPN and SVGIG (reference sequence). Trimming took off 8 bases at V and 1 base at J, with 5 bases between the two ends. CDR3 coding DNA: TGTGCCGGGGGGAACACTGAAGCTTTCTTT. It encodes CAGGNTEAFF.

V and J are TRBV6-5 and TRBJ1-5; D unresolved. Germline V lookup: CDR1 MNHEY, CDR2 SVGAGI. This CDR3 has 12 residues. Trimming took 2 bases from V and 5 from J, leaving 4 bases between them. Here the CDR3 DNA reads TGTGCCAGCAGTTACATAGATCAGCCCCAGCATTTT. This codes for CASSYIDQPQHF.

This clonotype appeared a single time. This chain connects TRBV9 to TRBJ2-7; D is possibly TRBD2 (6 bases). CDR1 SGDLS and CDR2 YYNGEE come from the germline V gene. The CDR3 loop spans 14 amino acids. The ends were cut back, 5 bases at V and 0 bases at J, with 12 bases in the middle. The CDR3 nucleotides read TGTGCCAGCAGTCGGGACTCGAGCTCCTACGAGCAGTACTTC. Residues: CASSRDSSSYEQYF.

CDR3 sequence (DNA): TGCAGCGTGGATGGTGGGGGGACAGATACGCAGTATTTT. Translation: CSVDGGGTDTQYF. The chain couples TRBV29-1 to TRBJ2-3, with D tentatively TRBD2 (6 bases). The V gene lost 6 bases and the J gene lost 3 bases, with 13 bases spanning the gap. CDR1 is SQVTM, CDR2 ANQGSEA, per germline. The CDR3 loop spans 13 amino acids.

The CDR3 sequence is CASSVEGRGTGELFF. The CDR3 DNA sequence: TGTGCCAGCAGCGTAGAAGGCAGGGGGACCGGGGAGCTGTTTTTT. This sequence joins TRBV9 and TRBJ2-2; 7 nucleotides agree with TRBD1. The CDR3 is 15 residues long. Losses at the gene ends were 0 bases for V and 5 bases for J; bases not matched to a gene: 4. Germline CDR1 and CDR2: SGDLS and YYNGEE.

The chain couples TRBV9 to TRBJ2-5; 8 positions match TRBD1. Trimming cost V 0 bases and J 5 bases; bases outside gene matches: 6. CDR1 and CDR2 (germline): SGDLS, YYNGEE. This CDR3 is 15 amino acids long. The CDR3 region is CASSVGGTGMETQYF. CDR3 bases: TGTGCCAGCAGCGTAGGGGGGACAGGTATGGAGACCCAGTACTTC.

V gene TRBV29-1 combines with J gene TRBJ2-5; D unresolved. V was trimmed by 3 bases and J by 5 bases, leaving 7 bases between them. Germline V gives CDR1 SQVTM, CDR2 ANQGSEA. The CDR3 sequence is 11 residues long. CDR3 sequence: CSVDDSETQYF. CDR3 nucleotide sequence: TGCAGCGTTGACGACTCGGAGACCCAGTACTTC.

The genes are TRBV27 and TRBJ1-1, with 8 bases aligning to TRBD1. Germline V gene data show CDR1 as MNHEY and CDR2 as SMNVEV (reference sequence). Trimming cost V 5 bases and J 4 bases; bases outside gene matches: 9. The CDR3 extends over 15 amino acids. CDR3 sequence (DNA): TGTGCCAGCAGTACATGGACAGGGTTGGGCACTGAAGCTTTCTTT. Protein product: CASSTWTGLGTEAFF.